Described below is a single TCR beta chain sequence and its context. As yet, its antigen is unknown. These data are taken from a study of T cell responses to AZD1222 COVID-19 vaccine. Study context: The study pooled second doses at about 4 or about 12 weeks. Study results and caveats: The peak T cell response came first, and repertoires were sampled only after it. Just a handful of people given AZD1222 tested seropositive at baseline.

The CDR3 is 18 residues long. CDR1 is SGHAT, CDR2 FQNNGV, per germline. V was clipped by 1 base and J by 4 bases, with 19 bases between them. TCRdb's table, derived via immunoSEQ multiplex PCR, lists solely in-frame clones and lacks some. The data contain around 140,000 clones, around 85% of them seen just once; the ten biggest clones take up around 8%. This sequence originates from an adult in good health. The V and J genes are TRBV11-2 and TRBJ2-2; a possible D gene is TRBD1 (6 bases). The sequencing here drew on peripheral blood, taken on day 0 of AZD1222 vaccination. The CDR3 loop is CASSLGSIRGWGTGELFF. DNA of the CDR3: TGTGCCAGCAGCTTAGGGTCAATTAGGGGGTGGGGCACCGGGGAGCTGTTTTTT. Together with reference TRBV11-2 and TRBJ2-2, the CDR3 gives the full variable domain: EAGVAQSPRYKIIEKRQSVAFWCNPISGHATLYWYQQILGQGPKLLIQFQNNGVVDDSQLPKDRFSAERLKGVDSTLKIQPAKLEDSAVYLCASSLGSIRGWGTGELFFGEGSRLTVL.